A single sample is the source of the 31 T cell receptor beta chains below, sequenced in a study of beta chain features in type 1 diabetes (dated by TCRdb to between 2017 and 2018). The library relied on the immunoSEQ multiplex PCR assay. All of the isolated RNA was reverse transcribed with the High Capacity cDNA Reverse Transcription Kit, so expressed TCRB transcripts were sequenced. Held by TCRdb, this immuneACCESS table contains in-frame sequences only and omits some clones. Under half of the omission traces to an unresolved V gene where checked; the cause of the rest is unknown. The sample table contains 200,000 to 300,000 clones; only one count was recorded for 25% to 30% of them. Approximately 4% of the sample lies in the top ten. Sequencing used central memory CD4+ T cells from blood. The receptors were gathered from a man aged 25-45 years in good health.

On this clone: A much bigger clone sits one base away, suggesting this may be a read error. DNA for the CDR3: TGTGCCAGCAGCTTAGAAGGGTACGAGCAGTACTTC. It codes for CASSLEGYEQYF. The chain links TRBV11-2 to TRBJ2-7; D remains ambiguous. Germline loops: CDR1 SGHAT, CDR2 FQNNGV. This CDR3 spans 12 amino acids. V lost 0 bases to trimming and J lost 4 bases, with 4 bases between them.

The J gene is TRBJ2-3, the V gene TRBV27; no firm D call. Trimming cost V 3 bases and J 0 bases, with 7 bases left between them. CDR3 length: 14 residues. Germline lookup yields CDR1 MNHEY and CDR2 SMNVEV (reference sequence). CDR3 loop: CASSFVGSTDTQYF. CDR3 bases: TGTGCCAGCAGTTTCGTAGGCAGCACAGATACGCAGTATTTT.

The V and J genes are TRBV27 and TRBJ2-5; the D is unclear. The CDR3 runs 14 residues. Looked up from germline, CDR1 is MNHEY and CDR2 is SMNVEV (reference sequence). V lost 4 bases and J 1 base, leaving 10 bases between the germline ends. The CDR3 DNA follows: TGTGCCAGCAGTTCGTTTATCCGCCAAGAGACCCAGTACTTC. It codes for CASSSFIRQETQYF.

This clone was seen a few times. Other DNA sequences in the sample encode the same CDR3. The chain is built from TRBV30 and TRBJ2-3, with 11 positions matching TRBD2. J lost 1 base, V lost 2 bases, and 2 bases had no gene match. The V gene's germline CDR1 is GTSNPN and CDR2 SVGIG (reference sequence). CDR3 length: 15 residues. The CDR3 spells CAWSPGLAGTDTQYF. Here the CDR3 DNA reads TGTGCCTGGAGTCCGGGACTAGCGGGCACAGATACGCAGTATTTT.

J is TRBJ2-5 and V is TRBV7-9; 9 nucleotides line up with TRBD2. CDR1 SEHNR and CDR2 FQNEAQ come from the germline V gene (reference sequence). This CDR3 contains 14 residues. V trimming: 5 bases; J trimming: 6 bases; junction bases outside the gene matches: 7. The CDR3, as DNA: TGTGCCAGCAGCCGACGAGCGGGAGGACAGACCCAGTACTTC. Protein: CASSRRAGGQTQYF.

This clone was counted at least ten times. This chain connects TRBV6-5 to TRBJ1-1; D remains unclear. The CDR3 loop spans 13 amino acids. Germline loops: CDR1 MNHEY, CDR2 SVGAGI. Trimming stripped 6 bases from V and 1 base from J, with 9 bases between. The CDR3 DNA reads as TGTGCCAGCAGATCGGACGGGAACACTGAAGCTTTCTTT. This sequence encodes CASRSDGNTEAFF.

This clone has only a few counts. The chain carries TRBV5-1 and TRBJ2-1; the D gene is possibly TRBD1 (5 bases). The CDR3 length is 14 residues. The germline V gene encodes CDR1 SGHRS and CDR2 YFSETQ. Between the trimmed V and J ends, which lost 0 bases and 5 bases, there was a span of 9 bases. CDR3 DNA sequence: TGCGCCAGCAGCTTGGAGTTAGGGGACAATGAGCAGTTCTTC. This codes for CASSLELGDNEQFF.

This clone was counted between two and nine times. CDR3 coding DNA: TGTGCCAGCAGCTTAGTCGGGAAGAAAACTAGCACAGATACGCAGTATTTT. Translated: CASSLVGKKTSTDTQYF. The rearrangement joins TRBV11-2 to TRBJ2-3; D may be TRBD2 (5 bases). The CDR3 is 17 residues long. Germline values: CDR1 SGHAT, CDR2 FQNNGV. Deletions cut 1 base from V and 0 bases from J, with 14 bases between.

J is TRBJ2-3 and V is TRBV7-9; D gene uncertain. The germline V gene encodes CDR1 SEHNR and CDR2 FQNEAQ (reference sequence). The CDR3 is 14 amino acids. V lost 5 bases, J lost 2 bases, and 11 bases lay in between. The CDR3 loop reads CASSPSLNTDTQYF. The DNA of the CDR3 is TGTGCCAGCAGCCCTTCATTAAACACAGATACGCAGTATTTT.

The rearrangement links TRBV10-3 to TRBJ2-5, with D perhaps matching TRBD2 (5 bases). Germline CDR1 reads ENHRY; CDR2 reads SYGVKD. Trimming removed 5 bases from V and 5 bases from J, with 21 bases in between. The CDR3 contains 16 residues. The CDR3 nucleotides are TGTGCCATCAGTTCCCCCGAGGCGGGCTTAGGGGAGACCCAGTACTTC. Protein sequence: CAISSPEAGLGETQYF.

The V gene is TRBV6-5, the J gene TRBJ2-3; the D is unclear. V was trimmed by 5 bases and J by 6 bases, leaving 12 bases between them. This CDR3 has 13 residues. Germline V gene lookup returns CDR1 MNHEY and CDR2 SVGAGI. CDR3 sequence reads: CASSALRRDTQYF. Written as DNA, the CDR3 is TGTGCCAGCAGTGCGCTTCGACGGGATACGCAGTATTTT.

This clone was counted a few times. Different DNA sequences within this sample yield the same CDR3. The chain's CDR3 is CASSALAGGRNEQFF. The CDR3 DNA sequence: TGTGCCAGCAGTGCACTAGCGGGGGGGAGGAATGAGCAGTTCTTC. V is TRBV28 and J is TRBJ2-1; 13 positions match TRBD2. Looked up from germline, CDR1 is MDHEN and CDR2 is SYDVKM. The CDR3 extends over 15 amino acids. The ends lost 5 bases at V and 7 bases at J; junction bases unmatched: 5.

This clone was observed a handful of times. The chain uses TRBV6-5 and TRBJ1-1; possibly TRBD1 for D (6 bases). The CDR3 has 13 residues. Trimming shortened V by 6 bases and J by 11 bases, and 19 bases separated the two germline ends. Germline loops: CDR1 MNHEY, CDR2 SVGAGI. The chain's CDR3 is CASSRTGSLEAFF. CDR3 coding DNA: TGTGCCAGCAGCCGTACAGGGTCCTTGGAGGCTTTCTTT.

This clone was detected only a few times. The chain has TRBV7-2 and TRBJ2-3; a possible D gene is TRBD2 (6 bases). Germline loops: CDR1 SGHTA, CDR2 FQGNSA. There are 14 residues in the CDR3. The V gene lost 4 bases and the J gene lost 1 base, with 9 bases spanning the gap. The DNA for the CDR3 is TGTGCCAGCAGCTGGGACTGGGGCACAGATACGCAGTATTTT. Translated, it gives CASSWDWGTDTQYF.

The chain employs TRBV27 and TRBJ2-7, with D maybe TRBD1 (5 bases). The CDR3 extends over 13 amino acids. Deletions cut 5 bases from V and 3 bases from J, with 11 bases between. CDR1 and CDR2 (germline): MNHEY, SMNVEV (reference sequence). For the CDR3, the DNA is TGTGCCAGCAGTCAGGGTCTCGTCTACGAGCAGTACTTC. Its translation: CASSQGLVYEQYF.

This clone was found many times. The V call is TRBV30, the J call TRBJ1-1; TRBD1 aligns across 7 bases. The CDR3 is 13 residues long. The germline V gene encodes CDR1 GTSNPN and CDR2 SVGIG (reference sequence). Trimming took 4 bases from V and 4 from J; bases not matched to a gene: 6. In DNA form, the CDR3 reads TGTGCCTGGAACCGACAGGGAGGCACTGAAGCTTTCTTT. Translating it yields CAWNRQGGTEAFF.

The chain recombines TRBV30 with TRBJ2-2; D call uncertain. This CDR3 has 14 residues. The germline V and J ends were trimmed by 4 bases and 5 bases, with 14 bases remaining between them. Looked up from germline, CDR1 is GTSNPN and CDR2 is SVGIG (reference sequence). Here the CDR3 reads CAWTSKGSTGELFF. In DNA form, the CDR3 reads TGTGCCTGGACTAGTAAGGGATCAACCGGGGAGCTGTTTTTT.

This clone appeared a few times. The chain uses TRBV23-1 and TRBJ2-2; TRBD1 aligns across 10 bases. TRBV23-1 is an ORF, with its function uncertain. Germline trimming cut 6 bases from V and 6 bases from J; bases unmatched to any gene: 10. This CDR3 spans 16 amino acids. Written as DNA, the CDR3 is TGCGCCAGCAGGGCCGACAGGGGGCGCCCCCCCGGGGAGCTGTTTTTT. This gives the protein CASRADRGRPPGELFF.

This clone appeared a few times. The chain employs TRBV18 and TRBJ2-1, with D tentatively TRBD1 (6 bases). The CDR3 length is 13 residues. Germline CDR1 is KGHSH and CDR2 is LQKENI. The V end was cut by 8 bases, the J end by 6 bases, with 14 bases between. CDR3 residues: CASTDRDTNEQFF. The CDR3 nucleotides read TGTGCCAGCACCGATCGGGACACCAATGAGCAGTTCTTC.

V is TRBV7-9 and J is TRBJ2-4; TRBD2 aligns across 7 bases. This CDR3 contains 15 residues. The J segment lost 7 bases and the V segment lost 5 bases, leaving 11 bases of the junction unmatched. The V gene's germline CDR1 is SEHNR and CDR2 FQNEAQ (reference sequence). This CDR3 reads CASSPPGGSGNIQYF. CDR3 coding DNA: TGTGCCAGCAGCCCACCCGGCGGGAGTGGGAACATTCAGTACTTC.

This clone has just a few counts. At the DNA level, this CDR3 is encoded by other sequences in the same sample as well. The gene calls are TRBV30 and TRBJ2-3; D unresolved. In germline, CDR1 is GTSNPN, CDR2 SVGIG (reference sequence). The CDR3 sequence is 12 residues long. V lost 3 bases and J 0 bases, leaving 4 bases between the germline ends. The CDR3 sequence: CAWSASTDTQYF. CDR3 nucleotides: TGTGCCTGGAGCGCTAGCACAGATACGCAGTATTTT.

This clone was picked up many times. The chain employs TRBV29-1 and TRBJ2-3; D is ambiguous. Trimming shortened V by 7 bases and J by 0 bases, and 8 bases separated the two germline ends. The CDR3 is 12 amino acids. CDR1 is SQVTM and CDR2 is ANQGSEA in the germline V gene. CDR3 DNA: TGCAGCGGCGACCCTAGCACAGATACGCAGTATTTT. Translated, it gives CSGDPSTDTQYF.

This clone was observed a few times. The V and J genes are TRBV30 and TRBJ1-5, with D perhaps matching TRBD1 (6 bases). Trimming took 0 bases from V and 11 from J, leaving 11 bases between them. CDR1 is GTSNPN, CDR2 SVGIG, per germline (reference sequence). The CDR3 extends over 12 amino acids. The CDR3 is CAWSVGQGTQHF. DNA of the CDR3: TGTGCCTGGAGTGTTGGGCAGGGGACCCAGCATTTT.

As concerns this clone: Other DNA sequences in the same sample also yield this CDR3. CDR3 protein: CASSPRGDSYEQYF. The CDR3 nucleotides read TGCGCCAGCAGCCCGCGAGGGGATTCCTACGAGCAGTACTTC. The rearrangement links TRBV5-1 to TRBJ2-7, with D perhaps assigned TRBD1 or TRBD2 (5 bases each). Trimming took 4 bases from V and 1 from J, leaving 12 bases between them. The CDR3 sequence is 14 residues long. Germline V CDR1 and CDR2: SGHRS, YFSETQ.

The chain recombines TRBV7-6 with TRBJ2-3, with D possibly TRBD2 on 5 matching bases. The CDR3 sequence is 15 residues long. CDR1 SGHVS and CDR2 FNYEAQ come from the germline V gene. Trimming took 1 base from V and 2 from J, leaving 10 bases between them. The chain's CDR3 is CASSLEWRHTDTQYF. The CDR3 nucleotides read TGTGCCAGCAGCTTAGAGTGGAGGCACACAGATACGCAGTATTTT.

This clone showed up just a few times. This chain links TRBV19 with TRBJ2-2; 7 bases line up with TRBD2. V shed 5 bases and J 5 bases; nucleotides not matched to a gene: 8. The CDR3 runs 15 residues. CDR1 LNHDA and CDR2 SQIVND come from the germline V gene (reference sequence). The CDR3 DNA reads TGTGCCAGTAGTGGCCGGGACTATAGAACCGGGGAGCTGTTTTTT. Translated, it gives CASSGRDYRTGELFF.

This chain connects TRBV15 to TRBJ2-1; 8 bases are shared with TRBD2. The length of the CDR3 is 15 residues. Germline CDR1 LNHNV, CDR2 YYDKDF (reference sequence). V dropped 0 bases and J dropped 5; count of bases not matched to a gene: 3. CDR3 nucleotide sequence: TGTGCCACCAGCAGAGATACTAGCGGAGACAATGAGCAGTTCTTC. Translation: CATSRDTSGDNEQFF. Complete variable domain (other parts from reference TRBV15 and TRBJ2-1): DAMVIQNPRYQVTQFGKPVTLSCSQTLNHNVMYWYQQKSSQAPKLLFHYYDKDFNNEADTPDNFQSRRPNTSFCFLDIRSPGLGDTAMYLCATSRDTSGDNEQFFGPGTRLTVL.

The V and J genes are TRBV15 and TRBJ2-7, with unresolved D. Looked up from germline, CDR1 is LNHNV and CDR2 is YYDKDF (reference sequence). The CDR3 is 14 residues long. V was shortened by 3 bases and J by 0 bases, with 9 bases between the two germline ends. CDR3 coding DNA: TGTGCCACCAGCAGGACTGATCCCTCCTACGAGCAGTACTTC. This codes for CATSRTDPSYEQYF.

The CDR3 DNA reads TGCGCCAGCCGAAGCACCGGGGAGCTGTTTTTT. Translation gives CASRSTGELFF. This chain joins TRBV5-1 and TRBJ2-2; D remains unclear. The ends were cut back, 7 bases at V and 4 bases at J, with 5 bases in the middle. Looked up from germline, CDR1 is SGHRS and CDR2 is YFSETQ. The CDR3 totals 11 residues.

The rearrangement links TRBV30 to TRBJ2-7; D call uncertain. V lost 3 bases and J lost 2, with 14 bases in between. CDR1 and CDR2 from the germline V gene are GTSNPN and SVGIG (reference sequence). The CDR3 has 14 amino acids. CDR3 protein: CAWREIRPPYEQYF. The CDR3 DNA sequence: TGTGCCTGGAGGGAAATCCGCCCCCCCTACGAGCAGTACTTC.

The chain has TRBV27 and TRBJ2-5; tentatively, D is TRBD1 (5 bases). The CDR3 consists of 17 residues. Trimming cost V 2 bases and J 0 bases, with 16 bases left between them. Germline V gives CDR1 MNHEY, CDR2 SMNVEV (reference sequence). The CDR3 sequence: CASSLSWLGPYQETQYF. CDR3 nucleotides: TGTGCCAGCAGTTTAAGCTGGTTGGGGCCATACCAAGAGACCCAGTACTTC.